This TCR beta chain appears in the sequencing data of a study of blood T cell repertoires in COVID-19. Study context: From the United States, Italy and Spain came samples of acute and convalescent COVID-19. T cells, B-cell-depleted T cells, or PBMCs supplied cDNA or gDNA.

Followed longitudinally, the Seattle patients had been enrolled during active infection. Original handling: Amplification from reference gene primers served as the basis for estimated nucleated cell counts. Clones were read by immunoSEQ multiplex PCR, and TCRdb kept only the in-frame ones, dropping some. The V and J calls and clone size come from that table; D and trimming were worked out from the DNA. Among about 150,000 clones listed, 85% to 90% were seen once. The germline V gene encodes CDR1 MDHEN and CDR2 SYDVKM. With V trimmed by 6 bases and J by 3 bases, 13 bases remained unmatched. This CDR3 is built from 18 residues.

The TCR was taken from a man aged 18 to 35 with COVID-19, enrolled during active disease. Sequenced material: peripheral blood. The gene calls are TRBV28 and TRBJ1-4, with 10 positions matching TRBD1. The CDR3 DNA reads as TGTGCCAGCAGCTCGGACAGGGGGAGTTTTCCGGCTAATGAAAAACTGTTTTTT. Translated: CASSSDRGSFPANEKLFF. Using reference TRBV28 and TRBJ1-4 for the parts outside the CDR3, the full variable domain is DVKVTQSSRYLVKRTGEKVFLECVQDMDHENMFWYRQDPGLGLRLIYFSYDVKMKEKGDIPEGYSVSREKKERFSLILESASTNQTSMYLCASSSDRGSFPANEKLFFGSGTQLSVL.